This TCR beta chain was sequenced for a study of blood T cells in healthy people across ages. Findings of the study overall: More naive CD4+ cells and higher diversity were found in long-lived than in aged donors. Higher naive T cell percentage went strongly together with higher TCR beta diversity.

Primers used in a second PCR of about 7 to 12 cycles were a sample-barcoded 5' primer and a J-beta primer mix. Each CDR3 protein gets one entry after TCRdb re-called the 5' RACE reads with MiXCR. The profile shows just over 800,000 distinct CDR3 sequences, 62% of them singletons. Each sample yielded at least 6 micrograms of PBMC total RNA. In this sample, this clonotype turned up a few times. What it binds is unknown. Trimming pared 0 bases from V and 3 bases from J, leaving 11 bases between. The germline V gene encodes CDR1 MNHEY and CDR2 SVGAGI. The CDR3 has 15 amino acids. The genes are TRBV6-5 and TRBJ2-5; D might be TRBD1 (6 bases). The specimen was blood. The receptor was derived from a man younger than 40 in good health. Here the CDR3 DNA reads TGTGCCAGCAGTTACTCAGTAGGGGGAGAAGAGACCCAGTACTTC. This sequence encodes CASSYSVGGEETQYF.